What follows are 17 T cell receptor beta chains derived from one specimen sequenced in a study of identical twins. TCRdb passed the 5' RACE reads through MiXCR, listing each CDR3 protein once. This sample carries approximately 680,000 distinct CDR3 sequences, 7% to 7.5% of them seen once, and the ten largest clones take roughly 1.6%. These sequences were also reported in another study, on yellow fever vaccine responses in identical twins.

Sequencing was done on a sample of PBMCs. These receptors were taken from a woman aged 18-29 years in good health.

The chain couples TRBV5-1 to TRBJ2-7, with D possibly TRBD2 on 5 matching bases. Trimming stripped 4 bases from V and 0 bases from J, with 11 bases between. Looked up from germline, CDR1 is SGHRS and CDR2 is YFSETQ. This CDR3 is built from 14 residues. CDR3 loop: CASSPEVYSYEQYF. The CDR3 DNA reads TGCGCCAGCAGCCCGGAGGTATACTCCTACGAGCAGTACTTC.

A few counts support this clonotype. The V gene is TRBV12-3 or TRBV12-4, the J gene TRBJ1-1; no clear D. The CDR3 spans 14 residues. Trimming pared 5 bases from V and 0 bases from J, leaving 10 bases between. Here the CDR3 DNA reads TGTGCCAGCAGTAAAACCCAGATGAACACTGAAGCTTTCTTT. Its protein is CASSKTQMNTEAFF.

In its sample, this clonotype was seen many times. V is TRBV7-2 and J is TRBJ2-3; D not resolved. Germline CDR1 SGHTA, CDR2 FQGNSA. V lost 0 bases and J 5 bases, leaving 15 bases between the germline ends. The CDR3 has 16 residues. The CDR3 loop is CASSLAGRYLLDTQYF. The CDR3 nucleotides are TGTGCCAGCAGCTTAGCGGGCCGCTACCTTCTAGATACGCAGTATTTT.

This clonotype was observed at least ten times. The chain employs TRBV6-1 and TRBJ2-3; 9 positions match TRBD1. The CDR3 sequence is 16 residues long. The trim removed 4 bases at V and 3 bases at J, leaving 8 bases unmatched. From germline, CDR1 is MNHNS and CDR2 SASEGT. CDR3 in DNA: TGTGCCAGCAGTGCCCGGGGACAGGGAAGGACAGATACGCAGTATTTT. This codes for CASSARGQGRTDTQYF.

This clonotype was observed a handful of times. CDR3 nucleotide sequence: TGTGCCAGCAGCTTAAGTCGGGGGATAAACGCTGAAGCTTTCTTT. This encodes CASSLSRGINAEAFF. The chain carries TRBV11-2 and TRBJ1-1; tentative D call: TRBD1 (5 bases). This CDR3 has 15 residues. Germline CDR1 is SGHAT and CDR2 is FQNNGV. The V and J ends lost 2 bases and 6 bases respectively, with 16 bases between them.

The CDR3: CASSLPGGRIDTQYF. As DNA, the CDR3 is TGTGCCAGCAGCTTGCCGGGGGGGCGGATTGATACGCAGTATTTT. J is TRBJ2-3 and V is TRBV5-8; 8 bases align to TRBD2. V gave up 1 base and J gave up 6 bases; unmatched junction bases: 7. The CDR3 is 15 residues long. The germline V gene has CDR1 SGHTS and CDR2 YDEGEE.

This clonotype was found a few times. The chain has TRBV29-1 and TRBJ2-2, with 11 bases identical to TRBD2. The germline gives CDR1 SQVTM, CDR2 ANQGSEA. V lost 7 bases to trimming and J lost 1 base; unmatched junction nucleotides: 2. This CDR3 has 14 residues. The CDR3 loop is CSGGTSGNTGELFF. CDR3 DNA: TGCAGCGGGGGGACTAGCGGGAACACCGGGGAGCTGTTTTTT.

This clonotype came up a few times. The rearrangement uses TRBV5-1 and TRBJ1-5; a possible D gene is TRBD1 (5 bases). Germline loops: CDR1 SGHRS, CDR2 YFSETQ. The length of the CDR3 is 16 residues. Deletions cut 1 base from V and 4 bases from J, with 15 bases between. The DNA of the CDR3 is TGCGCCAGCAGCTTGTCGACGGGACGGGCTAATCAGCCCCAGCATTTT. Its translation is CASSLSTGRANQPQHF.

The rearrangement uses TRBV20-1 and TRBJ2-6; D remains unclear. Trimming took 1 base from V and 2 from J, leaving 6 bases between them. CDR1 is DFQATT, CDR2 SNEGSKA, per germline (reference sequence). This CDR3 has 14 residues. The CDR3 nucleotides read TGCAGTGCTAGAGGAGTTCCTGGGGCCAACGTCCTGACTTTC. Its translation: CSARGVPGANVLTF.

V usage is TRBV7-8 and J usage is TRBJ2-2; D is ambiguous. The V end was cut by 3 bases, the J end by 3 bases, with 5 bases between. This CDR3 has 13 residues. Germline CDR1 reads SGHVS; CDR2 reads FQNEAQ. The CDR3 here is CASSFLHTGELFF. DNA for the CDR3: TGTGCCAGCAGCTTTTTGCACACCGGGGAGCTGTTTTTT.

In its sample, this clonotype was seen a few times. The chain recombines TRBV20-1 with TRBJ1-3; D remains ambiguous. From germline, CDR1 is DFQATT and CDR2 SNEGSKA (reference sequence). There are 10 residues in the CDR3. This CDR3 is CRTQGNTIYF. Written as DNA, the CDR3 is TGCAGAACACAGGGAAACACCATATATTTT.

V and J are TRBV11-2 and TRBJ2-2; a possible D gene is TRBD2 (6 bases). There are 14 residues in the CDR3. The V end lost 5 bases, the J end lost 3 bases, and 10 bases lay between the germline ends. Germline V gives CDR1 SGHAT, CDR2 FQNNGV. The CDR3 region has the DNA TGTGCCAGCAGCCCCCGACTAGACACCGGGGAGCTGTTTTTT. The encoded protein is CASSPRLDTGELFF. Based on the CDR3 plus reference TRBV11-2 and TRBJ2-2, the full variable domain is EAGVAQSPRYKIIEKRQSVAFWCNPISGHATLYWYQQILGQGPKLLIQFQNNGVVDDSQLPKDRFSAERLKGVDSTLKIQPAKLEDSAVYLCASSPRLDTGELFFGEGSRLTVL.

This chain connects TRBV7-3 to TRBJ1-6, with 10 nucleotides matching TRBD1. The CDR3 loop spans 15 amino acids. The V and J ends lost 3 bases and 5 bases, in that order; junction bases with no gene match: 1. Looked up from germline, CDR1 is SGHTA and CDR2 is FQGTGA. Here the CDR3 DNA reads TGTGCCAGCAGCTTGACAGGGGGCAATAATTCACCCCTCCACTTT. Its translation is CASSLTGGNNSPLHF.

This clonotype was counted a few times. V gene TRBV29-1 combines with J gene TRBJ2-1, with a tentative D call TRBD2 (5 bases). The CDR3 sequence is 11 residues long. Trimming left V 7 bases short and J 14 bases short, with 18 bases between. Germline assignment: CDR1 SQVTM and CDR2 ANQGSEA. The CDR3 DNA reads TGCAGCGCCGAAGAACCCGGGAAGGAGTTCTTC. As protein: CSAEEPGKEFF.

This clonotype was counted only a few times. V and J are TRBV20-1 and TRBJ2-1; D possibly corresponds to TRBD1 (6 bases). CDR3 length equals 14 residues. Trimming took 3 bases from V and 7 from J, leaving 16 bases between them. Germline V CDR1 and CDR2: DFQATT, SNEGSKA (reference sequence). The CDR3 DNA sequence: TGCAGTGCTAGGGGGTCCAAGGGGGAAAATGAGCAGTTCTTC. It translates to CSARGSKGENEQFF.

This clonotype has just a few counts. This chain's CDR3 is CASIPGGSNTEAFF. The CDR3, as DNA: TGTGCCAGCATCCCAGGCGGGTCGAACACTGAAGCTTTCTTT. The chain recombines TRBV6-1 with TRBJ1-1; D not certain. Germline-derived CDR1 and CDR2 are MNHNS and SASEGT. This CDR3 has 14 amino acids. Trimming took off 7 bases at V and 1 base at J, with 13 bases between the two ends.

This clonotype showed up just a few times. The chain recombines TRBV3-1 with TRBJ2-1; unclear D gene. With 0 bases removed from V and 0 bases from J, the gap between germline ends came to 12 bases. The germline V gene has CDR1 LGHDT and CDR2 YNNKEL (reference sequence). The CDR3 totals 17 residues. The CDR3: CASSQDRPSPSYNEQFF. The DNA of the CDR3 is TGTGCCAGCAGCCAAGACCGACCTAGTCCCTCCTACAATGAGCAGTTCTTC.